This T cell receptor (beta chain) was recovered during a study of blood T cells in healthy people across ages (dated by TCRdb to the mid-2010s). About the study as a whole: In model experiments, roughly one uniquely barcoded TCR beta cDNA molecule per two T cells was captured by template switching. To avoid experimental bias, donors of different ages were randomly spread across the sequencing lanes. Age-related changes in TCR beta repertoire diversity were measured in the study by deep sequencing normalized with unique cDNA molecular identifiers. Two additional independent replicas of 1 million unique cDNA reads from the same blood draw were analyzed for two donors (one aged 18 to 30 and one aged 80 or older). The donors were split into four age groups: young (average around 15 years), middle-aged (39), aged (more than 60) and long-lived (roughly 88). What the study reported, not specific to this receptor: Because donor CMV infection status was unknown, age-related changes in expanded clonotypes were potentially confounded. Bulk unsorted PBMC profiling prevented conclusive comparison of naive and antigen-experienced compartments. There was a strong correlation between observed TCR beta diversity and the percentage of naive T cells measured by flow cytometry. As age increased, observed TCR beta diversity per million T cells dropped in a roughly linear way, and a significant reduction was already evident by age about 40. Estimates of total diversity from one million sequenced T cells were regarded as lower bounds and underestimates. Compared with the aged group, more naive CD4+ T cells, fewer expanded clones and increased TCR diversity were shown by the long-lived group, suggesting age selection.

Points on this clonotype: Its antigen is currently not known. The sample holds no much larger clone one base away, and base qualities are not on file.

V has 2 bases trimmed and J has 3 bases trimmed; junction bases matching no gene number 5. The CDR3 holds 16 amino acids from the cysteine to the phenylalanine. CDR3 DNA only is kept here, 48 bases in frame from base 1. CDR1 and CDR2 were assigned from the germline V gene as MNHEY and SVGAGI. The protocol used for the library was 5' RACE. Sequencing instrument: Illumina HiSeq 2500. The second PCR ran for about 7 to 11 cycles and used a J-beta primer mix along with a sample-barcoded 5' primer. A unique molecular identifier was introduced onto each TCR beta cDNA molecule by a template-switch 5' adaptor carrying 12 random nucleotides. At least 2.5 million CDR3-containing paired-end reads were obtained from each sample. First-strand cDNA was synthesized from all RNA with the Mint cDNA synthesis kit, primed by a TRBC-specific oligonucleotide. After uracil-DNA glycosylase treatment, a first 18-cycle PCR used universal primers M1SS and BC2_uni_R on all cDNA. From the authors' description of their analysis: For normalization, 1 million high-quality reads were randomly selected from each sample, with every read carrying a distinct molecular identifier. Instead of being binned into consensus sequences, reads that shared molecular identifiers were thrown out. MiTCR, with a Q25 quality threshold and the strictest error-elimination algorithm, was used for CDR3 identification, clonotype clustering and error correction. Lower-bound total TCR beta diversity was estimated with a nonparametric unseen species model using Euler transformation. TCRdb cleaned the public reads at Q25 with fastp, built clones with MiXCR and kept in-frame beta chains. Identical CDR3 protein sequences are pooled into one entry, listed with their most common genes and DNA. The V and J calls come from TCRdb's annotation, not from the publication. This sample gives around 940,000 distinct CDR3 sequences in total; roughly half of them show up just once. Jointly, the top ten make up about 22% of the sample.

The donors were roughly 40 Caucasian individuals from Russia, aged 6 to 90 years, who were systemically healthy. Each donor gave roughly 9.5 milliliters of peripheral blood, collected into EDTA-treated Vacutainer tubes. PBMCs were isolated by Ficoll-Paque density-gradient centrifugation, with at least 6 million obtained per sample. Trizol reagent was used to extract total RNA from PBMCs, with at least 5.5 micrograms per sample. The percentages of naive CD45RAhigh/CD27high T cells were determined by flow cytometry on a PBMC aliquot from every donor. Material for sequencing was blood. The receptor chain draws on TRBV6-5 and TRBJ2-3; 10 of the junction bases match TRBD2. This sequence originates from a woman aged 55-75 years in good health. The base sequence is TGTGCCAGCAGTTACGCCGGGACTAGCGCAACAGATACGCAGTATTTT. The encoded protein is CASSYAGTSATDTQYF.